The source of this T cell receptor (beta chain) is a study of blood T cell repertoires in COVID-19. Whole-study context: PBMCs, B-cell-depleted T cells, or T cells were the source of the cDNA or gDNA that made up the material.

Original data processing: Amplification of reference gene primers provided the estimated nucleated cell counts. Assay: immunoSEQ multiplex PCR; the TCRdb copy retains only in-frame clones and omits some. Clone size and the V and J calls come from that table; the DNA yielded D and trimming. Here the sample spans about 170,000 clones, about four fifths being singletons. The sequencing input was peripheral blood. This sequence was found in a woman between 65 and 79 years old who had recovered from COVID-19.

CDR3 sequence: CASSLPNRTGWENTIYF. CDR3 in DNA: TGCGCCAGCAGCTTACCGAACCGGACAGGCTGGGAAAACACCATATATTTT. The chain uses TRBV5-1 and TRBJ1-3, with TRBD1 matching over 7 bases. This CDR3 comprises 17 residues. V gave up 2 bases and J gave up 6 bases; unmatched junction bases: 14. Germline V gene lookup returns CDR1 SGHRS and CDR2 YFSETQ.